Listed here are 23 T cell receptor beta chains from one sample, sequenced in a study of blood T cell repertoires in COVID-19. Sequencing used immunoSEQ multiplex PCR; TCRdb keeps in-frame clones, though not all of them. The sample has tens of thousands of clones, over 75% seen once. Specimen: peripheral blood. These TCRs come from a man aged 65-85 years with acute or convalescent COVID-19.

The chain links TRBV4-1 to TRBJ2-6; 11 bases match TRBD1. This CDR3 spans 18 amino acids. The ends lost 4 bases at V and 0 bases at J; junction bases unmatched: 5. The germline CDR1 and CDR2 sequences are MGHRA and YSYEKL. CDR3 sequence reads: CASSREDRGLSGANVLTF. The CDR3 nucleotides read TGCGCCAGCAGCCGAGAGGACAGGGGGCTCTCTGGGGCCAACGTCCTGACTTTC.

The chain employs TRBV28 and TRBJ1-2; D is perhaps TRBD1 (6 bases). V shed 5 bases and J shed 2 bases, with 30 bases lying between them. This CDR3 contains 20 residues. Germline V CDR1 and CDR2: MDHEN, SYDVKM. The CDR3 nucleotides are TGTGCCAGCAGTCCCCCCTGGACAGTGACCCCTTCGAGGGCCAACTATGGCTACACCTTC. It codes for CASSPPWTVTPSRANYGYTF.

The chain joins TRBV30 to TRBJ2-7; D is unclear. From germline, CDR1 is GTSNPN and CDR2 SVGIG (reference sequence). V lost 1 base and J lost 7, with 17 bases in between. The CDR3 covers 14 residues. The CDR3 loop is CAWSEIVLDGEQYF. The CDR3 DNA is TGTGCCTGGAGTGAAATCGTCCTAGATGGGGAGCAGTACTTC. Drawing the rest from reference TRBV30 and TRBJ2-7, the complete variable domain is SQTIHQWPATLVQPVGSPLSLECTVEGTSNPNLYWYRQAAGRGLQLLFYSVGIGQISSEVPQNLSASRPQDRQFILSSKKLLLSDSGFYLCAWSEIVLDGEQYFGPGTRLTVT.

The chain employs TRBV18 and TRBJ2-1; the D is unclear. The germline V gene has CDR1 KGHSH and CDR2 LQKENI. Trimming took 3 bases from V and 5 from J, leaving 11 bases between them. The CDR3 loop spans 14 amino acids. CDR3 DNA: TGTGCCAGCTCACCGTTACGGGTGGACAATGAGCAGTTCTTC. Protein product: CASSPLRVDNEQFF.

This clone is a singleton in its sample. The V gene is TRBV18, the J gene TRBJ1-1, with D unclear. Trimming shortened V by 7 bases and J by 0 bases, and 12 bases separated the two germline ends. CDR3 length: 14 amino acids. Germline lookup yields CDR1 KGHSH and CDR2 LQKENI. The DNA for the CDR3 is TGTGCCAGCTTCCCCTCAGAGGTGAACACTGAAGCTTTCTTT. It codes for CASFPSEVNTEAFF.

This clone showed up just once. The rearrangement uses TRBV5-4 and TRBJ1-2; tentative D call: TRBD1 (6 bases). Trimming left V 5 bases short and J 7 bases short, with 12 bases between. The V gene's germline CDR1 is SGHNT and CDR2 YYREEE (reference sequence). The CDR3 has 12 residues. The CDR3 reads CASRSQGFGYTF. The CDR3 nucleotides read TGTGCCAGCAGATCACAGGGTTTTGGCTACACCTTC.

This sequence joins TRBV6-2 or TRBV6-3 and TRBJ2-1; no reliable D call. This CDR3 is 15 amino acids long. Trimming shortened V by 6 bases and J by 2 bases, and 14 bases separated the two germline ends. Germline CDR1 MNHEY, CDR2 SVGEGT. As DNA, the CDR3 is TGTGCCAGCAGCCAAGCGAGAGGAACCTACAATGAGCAGTTCTTC. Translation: CASSQARGTYNEQFF.

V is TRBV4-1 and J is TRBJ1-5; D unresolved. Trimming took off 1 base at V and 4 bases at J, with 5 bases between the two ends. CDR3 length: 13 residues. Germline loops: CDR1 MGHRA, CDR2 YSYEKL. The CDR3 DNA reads TGCGCCAGCAGCCAAGGTCCTAATCAGCCCCAGCATTTT. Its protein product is CASSQGPNQPQHF.

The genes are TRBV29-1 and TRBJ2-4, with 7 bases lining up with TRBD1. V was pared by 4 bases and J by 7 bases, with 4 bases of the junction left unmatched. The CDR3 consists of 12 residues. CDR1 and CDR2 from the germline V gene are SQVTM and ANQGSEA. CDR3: CSVGGQPNIQYF. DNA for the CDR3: TGCAGCGTTGGGGGACAGCCGAACATTCAGTACTTC. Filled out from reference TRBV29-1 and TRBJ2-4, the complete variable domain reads SAVISQKPSRDICQRGTSLTIQCQVDSQVTMMFWYRQQPGQSLTLIATANQGSEATYESGFVIDKFPISRPNLTFSTLTVSNMSPEDSSIYLCSVGGQPNIQYFGAGTRLSVL.

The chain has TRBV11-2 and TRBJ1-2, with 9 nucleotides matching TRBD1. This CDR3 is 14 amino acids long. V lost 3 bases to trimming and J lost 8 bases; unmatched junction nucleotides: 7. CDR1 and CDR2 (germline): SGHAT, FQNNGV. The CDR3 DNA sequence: TGTGCCAGCAGCTTCGGGGACAGGGCGCCCGGCTACACCTTC. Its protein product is CASSFGDRAPGYTF.

The CDR3 sequence is CASSLGPGDEQYF. CDR3 DNA sequence: TGCGCCAGCAGCTTGGGTCCGGGGGACGAGCAGTACTTC. The J gene is TRBJ2-7, the V gene TRBV5-1; possible D gene TRBD2, 6 bases. The germline V gene encodes CDR1 SGHRS and CDR2 YFSETQ. The CDR3 spans 13 residues. V was trimmed by 0 bases and J by 5 bases, leaving 9 bases between them.

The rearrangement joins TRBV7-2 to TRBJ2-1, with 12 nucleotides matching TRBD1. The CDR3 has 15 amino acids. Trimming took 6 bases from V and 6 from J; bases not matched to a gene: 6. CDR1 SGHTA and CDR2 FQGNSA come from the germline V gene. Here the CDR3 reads CASSPGTGGRNEQFF. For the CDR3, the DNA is TGTGCCAGCAGTCCCGGGACAGGGGGCCGCAATGAGCAGTTCTTC. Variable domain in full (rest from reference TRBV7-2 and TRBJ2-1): GAGVSQSPSNKVTEKGKDVELRCDPISGHTALYWYRQSLGQGLEFLIYFQGNSAPDKSGLPSDRFSAERTGGSVSTLTIQRTQQEDSAVYLCASSPGTGGRNEQFFGPGTRLTVL.

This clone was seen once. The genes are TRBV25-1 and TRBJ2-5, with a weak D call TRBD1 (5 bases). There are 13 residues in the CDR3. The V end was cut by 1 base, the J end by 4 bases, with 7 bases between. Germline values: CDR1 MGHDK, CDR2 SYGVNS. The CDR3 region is CASSEWGLETQYF. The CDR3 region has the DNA TGTGCCAGCAGTGAATGGGGCTTAGAGACCCAGTACTTC.

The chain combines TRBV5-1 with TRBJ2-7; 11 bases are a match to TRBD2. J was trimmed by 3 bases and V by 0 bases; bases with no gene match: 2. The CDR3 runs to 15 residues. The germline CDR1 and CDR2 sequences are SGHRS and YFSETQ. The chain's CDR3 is CASSLGTSGSYEQYF. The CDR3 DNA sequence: TGCGCCAGCAGCTTGGGCACTAGCGGGAGCTACGAGCAGTACTTC.

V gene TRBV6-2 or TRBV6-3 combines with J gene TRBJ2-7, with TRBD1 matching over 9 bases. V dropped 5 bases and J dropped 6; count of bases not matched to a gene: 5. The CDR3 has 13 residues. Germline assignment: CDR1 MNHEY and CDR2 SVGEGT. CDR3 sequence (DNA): TGTGCCAGCAGTGTGTACAGGGGGCGCGAGCAGTACTTC. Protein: CASSVYRGREQYF.

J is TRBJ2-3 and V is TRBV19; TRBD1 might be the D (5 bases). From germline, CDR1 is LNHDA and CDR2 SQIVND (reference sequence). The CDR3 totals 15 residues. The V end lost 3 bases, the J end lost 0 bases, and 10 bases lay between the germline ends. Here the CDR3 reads CASSIGAKSTDTQYF. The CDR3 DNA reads TGTGCCAGTAGTATTGGGGCGAAGAGCACAGATACGCAGTATTTT.

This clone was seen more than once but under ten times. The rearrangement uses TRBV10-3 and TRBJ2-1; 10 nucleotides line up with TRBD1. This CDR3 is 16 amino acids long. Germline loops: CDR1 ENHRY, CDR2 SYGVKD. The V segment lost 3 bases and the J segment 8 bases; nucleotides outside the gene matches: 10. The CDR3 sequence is CAISELGTGDVDEQFF. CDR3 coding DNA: TGTGCCATCAGTGAACTCGGGACAGGGGATGTTGATGAGCAGTTCTTC.

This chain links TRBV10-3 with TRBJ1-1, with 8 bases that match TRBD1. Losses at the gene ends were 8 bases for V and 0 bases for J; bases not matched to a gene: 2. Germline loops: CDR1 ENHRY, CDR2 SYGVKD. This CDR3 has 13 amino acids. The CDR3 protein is CAISGGMNTEAFF. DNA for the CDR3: TGTGCCATCTCAGGGGGCATGAACACTGAAGCTTTCTTT.

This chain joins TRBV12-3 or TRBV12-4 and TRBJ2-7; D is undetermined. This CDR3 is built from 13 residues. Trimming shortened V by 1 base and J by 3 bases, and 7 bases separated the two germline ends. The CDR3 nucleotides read TGTGCCAGCAGTTTAGGTAACTTCTACGAGCAGTACTTC. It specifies CASSLGNFYEQYF.

The CDR3 coding sequence is TGTGCCAGTTGGGATTCTGGACAGGGCAATCAGCCCCAGCATTTT. This codes for CASWDSGQGNQPQHF. The chain carries TRBV19 and TRBJ1-5; 7 nucleotides align to TRBD1. CDR3 length: 15 amino acids. The germline gives CDR1 LNHDA, CDR2 SQIVND (reference sequence). The J segment lost 2 bases and the V segment lost 8 bases, leaving 9 bases of the junction unmatched.

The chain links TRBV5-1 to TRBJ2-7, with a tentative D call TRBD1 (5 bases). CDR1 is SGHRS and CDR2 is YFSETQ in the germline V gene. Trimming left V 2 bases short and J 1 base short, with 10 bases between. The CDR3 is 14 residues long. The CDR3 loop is CASSLVTGSYEQYF. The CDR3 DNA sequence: TGCGCCAGCAGCTTAGTTACAGGTTCCTACGAGCAGTACTTC.

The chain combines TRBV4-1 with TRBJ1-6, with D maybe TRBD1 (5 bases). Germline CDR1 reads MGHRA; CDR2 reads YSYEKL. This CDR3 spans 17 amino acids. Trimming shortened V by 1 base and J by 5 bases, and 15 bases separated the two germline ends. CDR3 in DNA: TGCGCCAGCAGCCAAGCGTGGGGGGAGACAGATAATTCACCCCTCCACTTT. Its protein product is CASSQAWGETDNSPLHF.

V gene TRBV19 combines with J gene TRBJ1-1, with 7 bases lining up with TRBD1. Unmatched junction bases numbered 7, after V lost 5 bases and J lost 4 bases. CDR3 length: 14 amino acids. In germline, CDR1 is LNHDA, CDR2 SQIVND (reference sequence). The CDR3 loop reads CASSEDKGATEAFF. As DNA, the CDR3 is TGTGCCAGTAGTGAAGACAAGGGGGCCACTGAAGCTTTCTTT.